These 30 T cell receptor beta chains share one sample of origin, sequenced in a study of a mutant IDH1 vaccine in newly diagnosed glioma. Sequenced by immunoSEQ multiplex PCR; TCRdb stores in-frame clones only, minus some. Counted here are over 25,000 clones, 79% occurring once; the ten biggest clones make up around a tenth. No cognate antigen is known for these TCRs. Regarding time point: week 35, safety follow-up. Every vaccine dose comprised 300 ug of mutant IDH1 20-mer peptide plus topical imiquimod. The sequencing used PBMCs, collected from a glioma patient whose treatment included an IDH1 peptide vaccine. These receptors came from a young woman with glioma. Some clones in this sample may be carry-over from other donors' samples.

Written as DNA, the CDR3 is TGTGCCAGCAGTTACGGCGCGTTCACTAGCACAGATACGCAGTATTTT. It encodes CASSYGAFTSTDTQYF. This sequence joins TRBV6-6 and TRBJ2-3; D not certain. The CDR3 runs 16 residues. V shed 2 bases and J shed 0 bases, with 12 bases lying between them. Germline CDR1 and CDR2: MNHNY and SVGAGI (reference sequence).

The table lists this clone with a count of one. The rearrangement uses TRBV14 and TRBJ2-2; 8 nucleotides match TRBD1. The ends lost 2 bases at V and 1 base at J; junction bases unmatched: 6. This CDR3 contains 17 residues. Per germline, CDR1 SGHDN and CDR2 FVKESK. DNA of the CDR3: TGTGCCAGCAGCCAATTTCTTGGGACAGGGAACACCGGGGAGCTGTTTTTT. It specifies CASSQFLGTGNTGELFF. The full variable domain, in which reference TRBV14 and TRBJ2-2 provide the parts outside the CDR3, is EAGVTQFPSHSVIEKGQTVTLRCDPISGHDNLYWYRRVMGKEIKFLLHFVKESKQDESGMPNNRFLAERTGGTYSTLKVQPAELEDSGVYFCASSQFLGTGNTGELFFGEGSRLTVL.

This clone was picked up a small number of times. This CDR3 is CASLGGWYQPQHF. Written as DNA, the CDR3 is TGTGCCTCCCTTGGGGGATGGTACCAGCCCCAGCATTTT. The chain uses TRBV19 and TRBJ1-5; maybe TRBD1 (5 bases). Trimming pared 11 bases from V and 7 bases from J, leaving 18 bases between. The germline V gene has CDR1 LNHDA and CDR2 SQIVND (reference sequence). The CDR3 extends over 13 amino acids.

V usage is TRBV4-1 and J usage is TRBJ2-1, with 10 bases matching TRBD2. The V gene end was trimmed by 4 bases and the J gene end by 4 bases; junction bases not matched to a gene: 10. This CDR3 spans 17 amino acids. In germline, CDR1 is MGHRA, CDR2 YSYEKL. CDR3 amino acids: CASSLIELAGAYNEQFF. In DNA, the CDR3 is TGCGCCAGCAGCCTGATTGAGCTAGCGGGAGCATACAATGAGCAGTTCTTC.

Only a few counts were recorded for this clone. The CDR3 region is CAWSVGPDGYTF. In nucleotides, the CDR3 is TGTGCCTGGAGTGTTGGACCGGATGGCTACACCTTC. The rearrangement links TRBV30 to TRBJ1-2, with D unresolved. The CDR3 spans 12 residues. Trimming pared 0 bases from V and 6 bases from J, leaving 8 bases between. CDR1 and CDR2 from the germline V gene are GTSNPN and SVGIG (reference sequence).

The chain recombines TRBV5-4 with TRBJ2-7; no clear D gene. This CDR3 has 13 residues. Germline CDR1 reads SGHNT; CDR2 reads YYREEE (reference sequence). V was trimmed by 2 bases and J by 3 bases, leaving 9 bases between them. The CDR3 loop is CASSFGGNYEQYF. Here the CDR3 DNA reads TGTGCCAGCAGCTTCGGCGGAAACTACGAGCAGTACTTC.

The V call is TRBV27, the J call TRBJ2-7; TRBD2 might be the D (6 bases). Between the trimmed V and J ends, which lost 8 bases and 1 base, there was a span of 18 bases. This CDR3 has 15 amino acids. CDR1 is MNHEY and CDR2 is SMNVEV in the germline V gene (reference sequence). The CDR3 reads CASGKRAGPSYEQYF. The CDR3 coding sequence is TGTGCCAGCGGGAAGCGGGCAGGGCCGTCCTACGAGCAGTACTTC.

This chain joins TRBV7-8 and TRBJ1-1; D remains ambiguous. Per germline, CDR1 SGHVS and CDR2 FQNEAQ. This CDR3 is built from 14 residues. V shed 2 bases and J shed 5 bases, with 12 bases lying between them. This CDR3 reads CASSLNGARTEAFF. The CDR3 nucleotides are TGTGCCAGCAGCTTAAACGGCGCGAGGACTGAAGCTTTCTTT.

This clone was seen a single time. The rearrangement joins TRBV10-3 to TRBJ2-5, with D possibly TRBD1 on 5 matching bases. CDR1 ENHRY and CDR2 SYGVKD come from the germline V gene. This CDR3 is built from 14 residues. The V gene lost 0 bases and the J gene lost 4 bases, with 9 bases spanning the gap. The CDR3 nucleotides are TGTGCCATCAGTGAGTCACAGGTGCGAGAGACCCAGTACTTC. Protein: CAISESQVRETQYF.

The chain employs TRBV30 and TRBJ2-7; 7 nucleotides line up with TRBD2. The ends lost 3 bases at V and 2 bases at J; junction bases unmatched: 4. CDR3 length: 13 amino acids. Germline CDR1 is GTSNPN and CDR2 is SVGIG (reference sequence). The CDR3: CAWSREVAYEQYF. In nucleotides, the CDR3 is TGTGCCTGGAGCCGGGAGGTGGCCTACGAGCAGTACTTC.

J is TRBJ1-1 and V is TRBV19, with D hard to call. The V gene lost 0 bases and the J gene lost 0 bases, with 11 bases spanning the gap. Per germline, CDR1 LNHDA and CDR2 SQIVND (reference sequence). This CDR3 comprises 16 residues. CDR3 sequence reads: CASSIDLARMNTEAFF. The CDR3 nucleotides read TGTGCCAGTAGTATAGATCTTGCCAGAATGAACACTGAAGCTTTCTTT.

CDR3 bases: TGCGCCAGCAGCCAGGTTGGAGGGACAGGGAACTATGGCTACACCTTC. Protein sequence: CASSQVGGTGNYGYTF. The V gene is TRBV5-1, the J gene TRBJ1-2; 9 nucleotides match TRBD1. Germline CDR1 and CDR2: SGHRS and YFSETQ. CDR3 length: 16 amino acids. With 4 bases clipped from V and 2 bases from J, the junction kept 9 bases outside the gene matches.

V gene TRBV19 combines with J gene TRBJ1-2, with unresolved D. CDR1 LNHDA and CDR2 SQIVND come from the germline V gene (reference sequence). CDR3 length: 14 residues. Trimming took 5 bases from V and 6 from J, leaving 16 bases between them. The CDR3 DNA reads TGTGCCAGTAGTCCCCTACCTCCTCCTGATGGCTACACCTTC. It specifies CASSPLPPPDGYTF. The entire variable domain, with the rest obtained from reference TRBV19 and TRBJ1-2, is as follows: DGGITQSPKYLFRKEGQNVTLSCEQNLNHDAMYWYRQDPGQGLRLIYYSQIVNDFQKGDIAEGYSVSREKKESFPLTVTSAQKNPTAFYLCASSPLPPPDGYTFGSGTRLTVV.

The chain joins TRBV5-4 to TRBJ2-1; 10 bases align to TRBD1. The CDR3 is 14 amino acids. Trimming cost V 2 bases and J 9 bases; bases outside gene matches: 5. CDR1 SGHNT and CDR2 YYREEE come from the germline V gene (reference sequence). The CDR3 DNA is TGTGCCAGCAGCTTAGGGACAGGGGAGGGTGAGCAGTTCTTC. It specifies CASSLGTGEGEQFF.

The count of this clone is one. V is TRBV25-1 and J is TRBJ2-1, with 8 bases that match TRBD2. Germline-derived CDR1 and CDR2 are MGHDK and SYGVNS. CDR3 length equals 16 residues. V was clipped by 1 base and J by 0 bases; unmatched bases: 2. Here the CDR3 reads CASSEWSGSSYNEQFF. Here the CDR3 DNA reads TGTGCCAGCAGTGAATGGAGCGGGAGCTCCTACAATGAGCAGTTCTTC.

V usage is TRBV29-1 and J usage is TRBJ2-1; D possibly matches TRBD1 or TRBD2 (5 bases each). CDR3 length: 14 residues. Trimming took 4 bases from V and 6 from J, leaving 16 bases between them. The V gene's germline CDR1 is SQVTM and CDR2 ANQGSEA. CDR3 bases: TGCAGCGTTGTTTTTGGGGGAACGGGCAATGAGCAGTTCTTC. Protein: CSVVFGGTGNEQFF.

This clone was seen a single time. The chain couples TRBV14 to TRBJ1-2, with a possible D match to TRBD1 (5 bases). V shed 5 bases and J shed 7 bases, with 14 bases lying between them. This CDR3 has 13 residues. Germline CDR1 SGHDN, CDR2 FVKESK. CDR3: CASSVLQDSGYTF. In DNA form, the CDR3 reads TGTGCCAGCAGCGTGCTACAGGATTCTGGCTACACCTTC.

This chain connects TRBV10-1 to TRBJ2-5; a possible D gene is TRBD1 (6 bases). CDR1 is WNHNN and CDR2 is SYGVQD in the germline V gene (reference sequence). The CDR3 covers 14 residues. V was pared by 5 bases and J by 7 bases, with 17 bases between. The CDR3 is CASSKDSSLGTQYF. Written as DNA, the CDR3 is TGCGCCAGCAGTAAGGACAGTTCTCTGGGGACCCAGTACTTC.

The rearrangement links TRBV14 to TRBJ2-1; D might be TRBD1 (5 bases). The V end was cut by 1 base, the J end by 12 bases, with 13 bases between. The CDR3 has 13 residues. The germline CDR1 and CDR2 sequences are SGHDN and FVKESK. The CDR3 sequence is CASSQGPRQGQFF. CDR3 coding DNA: TGTGCCAGCAGCCAAGGCCCCAGGCAGGGGCAGTTCTTC.

The chain has TRBV5-6 and TRBJ1-5; D gene ambiguous. Germline CDR1 SGHDT, CDR2 YYEEEE. This CDR3 is 14 amino acids long. Deletions cut 4 bases from V and 7 bases from J, with 15 bases between. The CDR3 is CASSGPSSRQPQHF. CDR3 in DNA: TGTGCCAGCAGCGGACCGAGTTCGCGGCAGCCCCAGCATTTT.

The J gene is TRBJ2-5, the V gene TRBV4-1, with D tentatively TRBD1 (5 bases). The germline V gene has CDR1 MGHRA and CDR2 YSYEKL. This CDR3 comprises 13 residues. V was cut by 4 bases and J by 5 bases, with 11 bases left in between. CDR3 amino acids: CASSRTQGETQYF. The CDR3 coding sequence is TGCGCCAGCAGCCGGACCCAGGGCGAGACCCAGTACTTC.

The chain uses TRBV7-9 and TRBJ2-7; TRBD1 matches at 9 bases. Germline V gene lookup returns CDR1 SEHNR and CDR2 FQNEAQ (reference sequence). CDR3 length: 14 residues. Germline trimming cut 5 bases from V and 2 bases from J; bases unmatched to any gene: 4. In nucleotides, the CDR3 is TGTGCCAGCAGCCCCCGGACAGGGGCCTACGAGCAGTACTTC. Amino acids: CASSPRTGAYEQYF.

The chain carries TRBV28 and TRBJ2-4; D may be TRBD1 or TRBD2 (5 bases each). Per the germline V gene, CDR1 is MDHEN and CDR2 is SYDVKM. Trimming took 6 bases from V and 0 from J, leaving 15 bases between them. CDR3 length equals 16 residues. The CDR3 region is CASRGTEEIAKNIQYF. CDR3 bases: TGTGCCAGCAGGGGGACGGAAGAAATAGCCAAAAACATTCAGTACTTC. Looking up the rest from reference TRBV28 and TRBJ2-4 gives the full variable domain: DVKVTQSSRYLVKRTGEKVFLECVQDMDHENMFWYRQDPGLGLRLIYFSYDVKMKEKGDIPEGYSVSREKKERFSLILESASTNQTSMYLCASRGTEEIAKNIQYFGAGTRLSVL.

The chain employs TRBV10-3 and TRBJ2-7; 9 bases agree with TRBD2. With V trimmed by 7 bases and J by 4 bases, 11 bases remained unmatched. Germline CDR1 ENHRY, CDR2 SYGVKD. The length of the CDR3 is 15 residues. This CDR3 is CAINGWREGLYEQYF. Written as DNA, the CDR3 is TGTGCCATCAATGGGTGGCGGGAGGGCCTATACGAGCAGTACTTC.

This clone showed up just once. The genes are TRBV6-1 and TRBJ2-7, with a tentative D call TRBD2 (5 bases). V dropped 2 bases and J dropped 0 bases, with 8 bases sitting between them. The germline gives CDR1 MNHNS, CDR2 SASEGT. CDR3 length: 14 residues. CDR3 DNA sequence: TGTGCCAGCAGTGAACCCGGGGTCTCCTACGAGCAGTACTTC. Protein product: CASSEPGVSYEQYF.

The J gene is TRBJ2-3, the V gene TRBV2; D is perhaps TRBD2 (5 bases). The CDR3 loop spans 15 amino acids. The germline V and J ends were trimmed by 1 base and 3 bases, with 11 bases remaining between them. The germline CDR1 and CDR2 sequences are SNHLY and FYNNEI. The CDR3 DNA is TGTGCCAGCAGTGAAGGGGCCAGGAGGACAGATACGCAGTATTTT. Residues: CASSEGARRTDTQYF.

The chain employs TRBV7-9 and TRBJ2-2; 9 positions match TRBD1. The CDR3 totals 18 residues. Germline lookup yields CDR1 SEHNR and CDR2 FQNEAQ (reference sequence). The junction had 13 bases not matched to a gene; V was cut back by 4 bases and J by 4 bases. As DNA, the CDR3 is TGTGCCAGCAGCTCAAAAGGGACAGGGAAGGGGGGCACCGGGGAGCTGTTTTTT. It is translated as CASSSKGTGKGGTGELFF.

This clone is a singleton in its sample. The chain uses TRBV13 and TRBJ2-3; D may be TRBD1 (5 bases). Germline V gene lookup returns CDR1 PRHDT and CDR2 FYEKMQ (reference sequence). This CDR3 comprises 15 residues. Trimming shortened V by 6 bases and J by 4 bases, and 17 bases separated the two germline ends. The CDR3 loop is CASRSTRVTSDTQYF. In nucleotides, the CDR3 is TGTGCCAGCAGGTCGACCAGGGTCACTTCAGATACGCAGTATTTT.

This chain links TRBV19 with TRBJ1-1, with D perhaps matching TRBD1 (6 bases). The germline V gene has CDR1 LNHDA and CDR2 SQIVND (reference sequence). The CDR3 is made up of 12 amino acids. V dropped 8 bases and J dropped 0 bases, with 7 bases sitting between them. CDR3 nucleotide sequence: TGTGCCAGTGGGACATTGAACACTGAAGCTTTCTTT. It yields the protein CASGTLNTEAFF.

The chain employs TRBV18 and TRBJ2-7; 10 bases match TRBD2. CDR1 and CDR2 from the germline V gene are KGHSH and LQKENI. There are 18 residues in the CDR3. The V and J ends lost 5 bases and 5 bases, in that order; junction bases with no gene match: 18. The CDR3 DNA reads TGTGCCAGCTCAGACGGCACTAGCGGGATAATTCTCGGAAACGAGCAGTACTTC. Protein: CASSDGTSGIILGNEQYF.